These 21 T cell receptor beta chains were all obtained from the same sample, sequenced in a study of T cells after yellow fever vaccination. TCRdb itself ran the 5' RACE reads through MiXCR, one entry per CDR3 protein. The sample lists some 260,000 distinct CDR3 sequences, around 4.9% occurring once. The sequencing here drew on CD4+ T cells sorted from PBMCs, taken on the day of the yellow fever booster vaccination. The source of these receptors is a man aged 18 to 35 who received the YFV17D yellow fever vaccine.

The chain recombines TRBV28 with TRBJ2-2, with 7 bases aligning to TRBD2. Germline V gene sequence: CDR1 MDHEN, CDR2 SYDVKM. The CDR3 runs to 15 residues. V lost 5 bases, J lost 4 bases, and 7 bases stayed unmatched. The CDR3 loop is CASSTLGGGTGELFF. CDR3 coding DNA: TGTGCCAGCAGTACTCTCGGCGGGGGCACCGGGGAGCTGTTTTTT.

The chain couples TRBV29-1 to TRBJ1-5; 8 positions agree with TRBD1. Germline V CDR1 and CDR2: SQVTM, ANQGSEA. The CDR3 is 12 residues long. Germline trimming cut 3 bases from V and 5 bases from J; bases unmatched to any gene: 0. In DNA, the CDR3 is TGCAGCGTTGACAGGGGGCATCAGCCCCAGCATTTT. Amino acids: CSVDRGHQPQHF.

This clonotype was seen only a few times. The rearrangement uses TRBV7-2 and TRBJ2-5; 9 nucleotides match TRBD2. The CDR3 is made up of 16 amino acids. V was pared by 1 base and J by 1 base, with 4 bases of the junction left unmatched. CDR1 is SGHTA and CDR2 is FQGNSA in the germline V gene. The DNA for the CDR3 is TGTGCCAGCAGCTTAGTACAACTAGCGGGCCAAGAGACCCAGTACTTC. This gives the protein CASSLVQLAGQETQYF.

This clonotype was detected a few times. V usage is TRBV9 and J usage is TRBJ2-2; D may be TRBD1 or TRBD2 (5 bases each). The CDR3 spans 15 residues. Germline CDR1 SGDLS, CDR2 YYNGEE. V dropped 2 bases and J dropped 10 bases, with 18 bases sitting between them. The CDR3 reads CASSVPPGPPMELFF. The CDR3 DNA reads as TGTGCCAGCAGCGTCCCTCCGGGACCCCCTATGGAGCTGTTTTTT.

This clonotype was counted between two and nine times. V usage is TRBV12-3 or TRBV12-4 and J usage is TRBJ1-5, with D unresolved. The CDR3 consists of 12 residues. Trimming took 6 bases from V and 7 from J, leaving 10 bases between them. CDR3 DNA: TGTGCCAGCAGCGGACCTCGACAGCCCCAGCATTTT. Translation: CASSGPRQPQHF.

The rearrangement joins TRBV7-9 to TRBJ1-1; 7 nucleotides align to TRBD1. V dropped 2 bases and J dropped 9; count of bases not matched to a gene: 6. The length of the CDR3 is 13 residues. From germline, CDR1 is SEHNR and CDR2 FQNEAQ (reference sequence). The DNA of the CDR3 is TGTGCCAGCAGCTTAAGGGAGGGACAGAAAGCTTTCTTT. This encodes CASSLREGQKAFF.

This clonotype was found a few times. This sequence joins TRBV20-1 and TRBJ1-1; D is possibly TRBD1 (6 bases). Germline V CDR1 and CDR2: DFQATT, SNEGSKA (reference sequence). The CDR3 length is 15 residues. Trimming removed 0 bases at V and 5 bases at J, with 16 bases between. The DNA of the CDR3 is TGCAGTGCTAGAGACAGGGCTAAGGGGGGAACTGAAGCTTTCTTT. This translates into CSARDRAKGGTEAFF.

This clonotype came up many times. The J gene is TRBJ2-7, the V gene TRBV7-2, with a possible D match to TRBD2 (5 bases). CDR1 SGHTA and CDR2 FQGNSA come from the germline V gene. The CDR3 covers 16 residues. V was clipped by 5 bases and J by 0 bases, with 17 bases between them. CDR3 DNA: TGTGCCAGCAGCCTCCTAGGACTTGGGGTCTCCTACGAGCAGTACTTC. It yields the protein CASSLLGLGVSYEQYF.

This clonotype was recorded a few times. The chain carries TRBV3-1 and TRBJ1-1; D possibly corresponds to TRBD1 (5 bases). Germline V gene lookup returns CDR1 LGHDT and CDR2 YNNKEL (reference sequence). V lost 4 bases, J lost 7 bases, and 13 bases lay in between. The CDR3 sequence is 13 residues long. The CDR3 region is CASSRRGDGEAFF. The CDR3 region has the DNA TGTGCCAGCAGCCGGCGGGGCGACGGTGAAGCTTTCTTT.

The V call is TRBV5-1, the J call TRBJ2-2, with a tentative D call TRBD2 (6 bases). Germline CDR1 SGHRS, CDR2 YFSETQ. CDR3 length: 14 amino acids. Trimming pared 5 bases from V and 4 bases from J, leaving 12 bases between. CDR3 residues: CASRSSGSTGELFF. The CDR3 region has the DNA TGCGCCAGCAGAAGTAGCGGTAGCACCGGGGAGCTGTTTTTT. The full variable domain, in which reference TRBV5-1 and TRBJ2-2 provide the parts outside the CDR3, is KAGVTQTPRYLIKTRGQQVTLSCSPISGHRSVSWYQQTPGQGLQFLFEYFSETQRNKGNFPGRFSGRQFSNSRSEMNVSTLELGDSALYLCASRSSGSTGELFFGEGSRLTVL.

This clonotype showed up many times. V gene TRBV6-2 or TRBV6-3 combines with J gene TRBJ1-5; TRBD1 agrees at 10 bases. Germline CDR1 is MNHEY and CDR2 is SVGEGT. V trimming: 9 bases; J trimming: 7 bases; junction bases outside the gene matches: 3. This CDR3 has 12 amino acids. Here the CDR3 DNA reads TGTGCCAGTGACAGGGGGCGACAGCCCCAGCATTTT. This translates into CASDRGRQPQHF.

The rearrangement joins TRBV6-5 to TRBJ1-3, with 8 positions matching TRBD1. V gave up 6 bases and J gave up 9 bases; unmatched junction bases: 7. CDR1 and CDR2 (germline): MNHEY, SVGAGI. The CDR3 spans 13 residues. This CDR3 reads CASSRTGQFTIYF. The CDR3 coding sequence is TGTGCCAGCAGCCGGACAGGGCAATTCACCATATATTTT.

Many counts were recorded for this clonotype. The chain links TRBV5-1 to TRBJ2-3, with D possibly matching TRBD2 (6 bases). Germline loops: CDR1 SGHRS, CDR2 YFSETQ. V lost 2 bases to trimming and J lost 0 bases, with 10 bases between them. This CDR3 comprises 15 residues. CDR3 DNA sequence: TGCGCCAGCAGCTTCCCGGGGGAAAGCACAGATACGCAGTATTTT. Translation gives CASSFPGESTDTQYF.

The gene calls are TRBV20-1 and TRBJ2-1, with 7 bases matching TRBD1. Germline CDR1 DFQATT, CDR2 SNEGSKA (reference sequence). Trimming removed 2 bases from V and 4 bases from J; junction bases left unmatched: 2. The CDR3 is made up of 13 amino acids. Here the CDR3 reads CSARRDRYNEQFF. In nucleotides, the CDR3 is TGCAGTGCTAGACGGGACAGATACAATGAGCAGTTCTTC.

This clonotype came up a few times. V and J are TRBV6-5 and TRBJ2-1, with D possibly being TRBD2 (7 bases). The germline V gene has CDR1 MNHEY and CDR2 SVGAGI. V lost 6 bases, J lost 6 bases, and 18 bases lay in between. The CDR3 consists of 15 residues. The CDR3 nucleotides are TGTGCCAGCAGCCCCACGGCGGGGGCCATCAATGAGCAGTTCTTC. This gives the protein CASSPTAGAINEQFF.

The rearrangement joins TRBV9 to TRBJ1-2; TRBD1 is a possible D gene (6 bases). The CDR3 sequence is 15 residues long. CDR1 is SGDLS, CDR2 YYNGEE, per germline. The germline V and J ends were trimmed by 1 base and 6 bases, with 16 bases remaining between them. The CDR3, as DNA: TGTGCCAGCAGCGTATTTGGGGGCTATTCGGATGGCTACACCTTC. Protein: CASSVFGGYSDGYTF.

The sample holds a few counts of this clonotype. V is TRBV20-1 and J is TRBJ1-3; D gene uncertain. In germline, CDR1 is DFQATT, CDR2 SNEGSKA (reference sequence). There are 13 residues in the CDR3. Trimming took off 7 bases at V and 0 bases at J, with 10 bases between the two ends. Written as DNA, the CDR3 is TGCAGTGTTCCGGGGAGCTCTGGAAACACCATATATTTT. Translated: CSVPGSSGNTIYF.

CDR3 coding DNA: TGTGCCAGCACCCTCGTCGGTCAAGAGACCCAGTACTTC. Amino acid sequence: CASTLVGQETQYF. The V gene is TRBV5-4, the J gene TRBJ2-5, with no clear D. This CDR3 is 13 amino acids long. CDR1 and CDR2 (germline): SGHNT, YYREEE (reference sequence). V shed 6 bases and J shed 2 bases, with 11 bases lying between them.

This clonotype was recorded at least ten times. This chain connects TRBV7-2 to TRBJ1-6; D call uncertain. Between the trimmed V and J ends, which lost 2 bases and 0 bases, there was a span of 8 bases. This CDR3 comprises 16 residues. In germline, CDR1 is SGHTA, CDR2 FQGNSA. The CDR3 protein is CASSLRQSSYNSPLHF. In DNA, the CDR3 is TGTGCCAGCAGCTTACGGCAGAGCTCCTATAATTCACCCCTCCACTTT.

This clonotype has more than one count but fewer than ten. The chain joins TRBV5-1 to TRBJ1-2; D is undetermined. Trimming left V 5 bases short and J 4 bases short, with 15 bases between. CDR1 is SGHRS, CDR2 YFSETQ, per germline. The CDR3 loop spans 14 amino acids. CDR3 in amino acids: CASRPEGIGYGYTF. CDR3 nucleotides: TGCGCCAGCAGACCAGAGGGCATAGGCTATGGCTACACCTTC.

This clonotype was observed many times. This sequence joins TRBV5-1 and TRBJ2-1, with 14 bases that match TRBD2. Germline lookup yields CDR1 SGHRS and CDR2 YFSETQ. The CDR3 contains 17 residues. V trimming: 2 bases; J trimming: 6 bases; junction bases outside the gene matches: 7. For the CDR3, the DNA is TGCGCCAGCAGCTTTATGACTAGCGGGGGGGCCCGCAATGAGCAGTTCTTC. Its translation is CASSFMTSGGARNEQFF.